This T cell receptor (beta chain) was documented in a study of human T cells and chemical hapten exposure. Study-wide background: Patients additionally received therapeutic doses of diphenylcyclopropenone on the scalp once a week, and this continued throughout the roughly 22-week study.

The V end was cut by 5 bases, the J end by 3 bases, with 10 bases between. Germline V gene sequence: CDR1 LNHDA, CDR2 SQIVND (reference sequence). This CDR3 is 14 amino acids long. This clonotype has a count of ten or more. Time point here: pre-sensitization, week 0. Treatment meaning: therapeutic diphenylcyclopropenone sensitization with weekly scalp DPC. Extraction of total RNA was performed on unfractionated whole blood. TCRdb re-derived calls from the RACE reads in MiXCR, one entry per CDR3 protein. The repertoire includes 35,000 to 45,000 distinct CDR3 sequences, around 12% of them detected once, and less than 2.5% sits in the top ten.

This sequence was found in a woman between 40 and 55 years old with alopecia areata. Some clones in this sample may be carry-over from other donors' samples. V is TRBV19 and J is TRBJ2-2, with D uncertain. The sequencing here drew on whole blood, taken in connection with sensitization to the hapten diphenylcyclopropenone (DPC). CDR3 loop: CASSPWTDTGELFF. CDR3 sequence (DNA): TGTGCCAGTAGTCCCTGGACGGACACCGGGGAGCTGTTTTTT. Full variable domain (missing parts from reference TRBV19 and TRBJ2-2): DGGITQSPKYLFRKEGQNVTLSCEQNLNHDAMYWYRQDPGQGLRLIYYSQIVNDFQKGDIAEGYSVSREKKESFPLTVTSAQKNPTAFYLCASSPWTDTGELFFGEGSRLTVL.